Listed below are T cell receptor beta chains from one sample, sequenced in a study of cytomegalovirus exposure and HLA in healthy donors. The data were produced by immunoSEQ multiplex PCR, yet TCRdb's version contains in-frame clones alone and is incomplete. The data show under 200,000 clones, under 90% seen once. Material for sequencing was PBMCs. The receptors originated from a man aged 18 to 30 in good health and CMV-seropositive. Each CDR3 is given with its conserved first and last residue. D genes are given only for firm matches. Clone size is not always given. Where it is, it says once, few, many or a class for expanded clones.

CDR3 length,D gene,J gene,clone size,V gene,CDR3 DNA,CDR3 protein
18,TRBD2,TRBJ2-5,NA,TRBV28,TGTGCCAGCAGTTTGGGTCCTAGCGGGAGGGCCTTGGAAGAGACCCAGTACTTC,CASSLGPSGRALEETQYF
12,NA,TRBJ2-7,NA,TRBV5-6,TGTGCCAGCAGCTTGTCGAGCTACGAGCAGTACTTC,CASSLSSYEQYF
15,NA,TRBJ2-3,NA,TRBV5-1,TGCGCCAGCAGCTTGGGTGGGAGTAACGCAGATACGCAGTATTTT,CASSLGGSNADTQYF
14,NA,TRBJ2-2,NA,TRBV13,TGTGCCAGCAGCTTGGGACACAACACCGGGGAGCTGTTTTTT,CASSLGHNTGELFF
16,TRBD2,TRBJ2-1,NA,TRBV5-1,TGCGCCAGCTCCGATACTAGCGGGAGGTCTTACAATGAGCAGTTCTTC,CASSDTSGRSYNEQFF
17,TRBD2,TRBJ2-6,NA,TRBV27,TGTGCCAGCAGTTTAACGGGAGGCTACTCTGGGGCCAACGTCCTGACTTTC,CASSLTGGYSGANVLTF
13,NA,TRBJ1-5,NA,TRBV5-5,TGTGCCAGCAGCTTTACCATAGATCAGCCCCAGCATTTT,CASSFTIDQPQHF
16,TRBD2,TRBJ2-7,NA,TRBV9,TGTGCCAGCAGCGTAGCCAGTCTAGCGGGAGTCAACGAGCAGTACTTC,CASSVASLAGVNEQYF
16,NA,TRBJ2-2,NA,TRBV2,TGTGCCAGCAGTGTCCTAGGGGGGGCGCGAACCGGGGAGCTGTTTTTT,CASSVLGGARTGELFF
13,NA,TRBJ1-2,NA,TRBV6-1,TGTGCCAGCATTCCACAGGGAATCTATGGCTACACCTTC,CASIPQGIYGYTF
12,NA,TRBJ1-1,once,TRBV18,TGTGCCAGCTCACCGTGGGAGACTGAAGCTTTCTTT,CASSPWETEAFF
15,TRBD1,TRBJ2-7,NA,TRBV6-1,TGTGCCAGCAGTGAGATGACAGGGGTAGTTCACGAGCAGTACTTC,CASSEMTGVVHEQYF